The text below deals with one TCR beta chain. Assay used: immunoSEQ multiplex PCR; TCRdb lists only in-frame clones, some missing. The repertoire has 90,000 or so clones, 86% of them found once; the top ten carry 1.2%. The sample originates from a study of blood T cell repertoires in COVID-19. Germline V gives CDR1 SNHLY, CDR2 FYNNEI. The CDR3 consists of 13 residues. Trimming shortened V by 6 bases and J by 8 bases, and 16 bases separated the two germline ends. The chain recombines TRBV2 with TRBJ1-2; D may be TRBD1 (6 bases). The clonotype comes from an elderly man with active or convalescent COVID-19. Sequencing used peripheral blood. DNA of the CDR3: TGTGCCAGCAGCCGGGACACTGCATTAGGCTACACCTTC. Its protein is CASSRDTALGYTF.